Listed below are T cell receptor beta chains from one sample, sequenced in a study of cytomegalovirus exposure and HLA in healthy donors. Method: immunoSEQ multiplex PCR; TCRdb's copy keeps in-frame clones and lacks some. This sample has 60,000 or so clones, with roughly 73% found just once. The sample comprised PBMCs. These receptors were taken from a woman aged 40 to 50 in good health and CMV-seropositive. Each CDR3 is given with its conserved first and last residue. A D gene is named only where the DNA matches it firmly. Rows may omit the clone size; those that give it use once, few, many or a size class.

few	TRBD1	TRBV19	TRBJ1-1	CASRGTGGMKNTEAFF	TGTGCCAGTAGGGGTACAGGGGGCATGAAGAACACTGAAGCTTTCTTT
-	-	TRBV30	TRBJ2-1	CAWRRAVRDEQFF	TGTGCCTGGAGGAGGGCGGTCCGGGATGAGCAGTTCTTC
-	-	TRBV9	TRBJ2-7	CASSTDRGTSEQYF	TGTGCCAGCAGCACCGATAGGGGGACCTCCGAGCAGTACTTC
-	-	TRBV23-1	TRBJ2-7	CASIPPTGQGTAYEQYF	TGCGCCAGCATCCCCCCCACCGGCCAGGGGACCGCCTACGAGCAGTACTTC
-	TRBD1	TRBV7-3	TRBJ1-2	CASSAWDRGPWEDQNYGYTF	TGTGCCAGCAGCGCGTGGGACAGGGGCCCCTGGGAGGACCAAAACTATGGCTACACCTTC
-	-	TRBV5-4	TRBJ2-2	CASSPDGGTVTGELFF	TGTGCCAGCAGCCCTGACGGGGGTACGGTCACCGGGGAGCTGTTTTTT
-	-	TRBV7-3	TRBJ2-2	CASSFVATGELFF	TGTGCCAGCAGCTTCGTGGCCACCGGGGAGCTGTTTTTT
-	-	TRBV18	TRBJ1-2	CASSPGTHIGYTF	TGTGCCAGCTCACCCGGGACACATATAGGCTACACCTTC
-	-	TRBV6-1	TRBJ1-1	CATNSYRNTEAFF	TGTGCCACCAACAGCTATAGGAACACTGAAGCTTTCTTT
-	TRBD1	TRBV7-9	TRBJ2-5	CASSLAGTGETQYF	TGTGCCAGCAGCTTAGCGGGGACAGGAGAGACCCAGTACTTC
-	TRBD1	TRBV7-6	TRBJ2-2	CASRRQGSTGELFF	TGTGCCAGCAGAAGACAGGGGAGCACCGGGGAGCTGTTTTTT
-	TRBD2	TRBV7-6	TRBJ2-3	CASSGFETSGTDTQYF	TGTGCCAGCAGCGGCTTCGAGACTAGCGGGACAGATACGCAGTATTTT
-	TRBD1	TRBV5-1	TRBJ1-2	CASSYDRGPGYTF	TGCGCCAGCAGCTACGACAGGGGGCCTGGCTACACCTTC
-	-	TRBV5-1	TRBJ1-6	CASSSPGSNSPLHF	TGCGCCAGCAGCTCCCCGGGGTCCAATTCACCCCTCCACTTT
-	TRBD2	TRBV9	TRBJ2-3	CASSVDAGGADTQYF	TGTGCCAGCAGCGTAGATGCGGGGGGTGCAGATACGCAGTATTTT
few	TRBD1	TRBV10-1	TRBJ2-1	CASSSRGGTGDKNEQFF	TGCGCCAGCAGTTCCAGAGGGGGGACAGGGGATAAAAATGAGCAGTTCTTC
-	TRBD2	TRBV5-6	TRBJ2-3	CASSVRTSVTDTQYF	TGTGCCAGCAGCGTCAGAACTAGCGTCACAGATACGCAGTATTTT
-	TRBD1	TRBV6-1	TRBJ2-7	CASRGQSYEQYF	TGTGCCAGCAGGGGACAGTCCTACGAGCAGTACTTC
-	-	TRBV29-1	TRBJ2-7	CSARVLEQDEQYF	TGCAGCGCGCGGGTCCTCGAGCAGGACGAGCAGTACTTC
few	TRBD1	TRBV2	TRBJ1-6	CASRLTGDNSPLHF	TGTGCCAGCAGACTCACAGGGGATAATTCACCCCTCCACTTT
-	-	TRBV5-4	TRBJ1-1	CASRTSVNTEAFF	TGTGCCAGCAGGACTTCGGTGAACACTGAAGCTTTCTTT
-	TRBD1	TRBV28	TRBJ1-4	CASSSTGTGDEKLFF	TGTGCCAGCAGTTCAACCGGGACAGGGGATGAAAAACTGTTTTTT
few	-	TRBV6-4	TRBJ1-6	CASSDSRVTENSPLHF	TGTGCCAGCAGTGACTCGAGGGTAACGGAGAATTCACCCCTCCACTTT
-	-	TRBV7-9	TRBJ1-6	CASSGPVRANSPLHF	TGTGCCAGCAGCGGCCCGGTGAGGGCCAATTCACCCCTCCACTTT
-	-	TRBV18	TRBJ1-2	CASSPQGQGNGYTF	TGTGCCAGCTCACCACAAGGGCAGGGGAATGGCTACACCTTC
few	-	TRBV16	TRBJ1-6	CASSQSRALGNSPLHF	TGTGCCAGCAGCCAATCGCGGGCGCTTGGAAATTCACCCCTCCACTTT
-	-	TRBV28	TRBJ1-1	CASSLRREITEAFF	TGTGCCAGCAGCCTTAGACGGGAAATCACTGAAGCTTTCTTT
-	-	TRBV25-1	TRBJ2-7	CASTSDRSSSYEQYF	TGTGCCAGCACCTCCGACAGGTCGAGCTCCTACGAGCAGTACTTC
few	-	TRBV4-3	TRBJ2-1	CASSQGRNGREVFLSYNEQFF	TGCGCCAGCAGCCAAGGGAGAAACGGCAGGGAAGTTTTTCTATCCTACAATGAGCAGTTCTTC
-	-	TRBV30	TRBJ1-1	CAWRRRVDTEAFF	TGTGCCTGGAGACGCCGAGTGGACACTGAAGCTTTCTTT
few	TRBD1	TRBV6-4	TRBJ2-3	CASSDQGGQADTQYF	TGTGCCAGCAGTGACCAAGGGGGCCAGGCAGATACGCAGTATTTT
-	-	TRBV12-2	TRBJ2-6	CASRLMASGANVLTF	TGTGCAAGTCGCTTAATGGCCTCTGGGGCCAACGTCCTGACTTTC
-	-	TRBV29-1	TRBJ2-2	CSVDAGYTGELFF	TGCAGCGTTGATGCAGGGTACACCGGGGAGCTGTTTTTT
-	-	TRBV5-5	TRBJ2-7	CASSFAQGSHEQYF	TGTGCCAGCAGCTTCGCACAGGGTTCCCACGAGCAGTACTTC
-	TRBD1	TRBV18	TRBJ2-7	CASSRTGTGVVYEQYF	TGTGCCAGCTCTCGCACCGGGACAGGGGTCGTCTACGAGCAGTACTTC
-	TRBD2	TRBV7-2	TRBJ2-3	CASSFSSGGGDTQYF	TGTGCCAGCAGCTTTTCTAGCGGGGGAGGGGATACGCAGTATTTT
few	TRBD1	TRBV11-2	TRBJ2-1	CAVRQGYNEQFF	TGTGCCGTACGACAGGGTTACAATGAGCAGTTCTTC
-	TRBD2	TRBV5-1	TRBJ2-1	CASSLTGGTYNEQFF	TGCGCCAGCAGCTTGACGGGGGGGACCTACAATGAGCAGTTCTTC
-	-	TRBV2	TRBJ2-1	CASRITGLEQFF	TGTGCCAGCAGGATTACAGGGCTTGAGCAGTTCTTC
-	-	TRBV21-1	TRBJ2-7	CASSKGLRQGSYEQYF	TGTGCCAGCAGCAAAGGTTTGAGACAGGGCTCCTACGAGCAGTACTTC
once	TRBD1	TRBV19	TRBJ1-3	CASRVTGDSGNTIYF	TGTGCCAGTAGAGTGACAGGGGACTCTGGAAACACCATATATTTT
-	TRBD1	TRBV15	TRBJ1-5	CATSRDKDRIKPQHF	TGTGCCACCAGCAGAGATAAGGACAGGATCAAGCCCCAGCATTTT
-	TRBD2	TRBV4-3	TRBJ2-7	CASSQAAGGTSYEQYF	TGCGCCAGCAGCCAAGCAGCGGGGGGAACGTCCTACGAGCAGTACTTC
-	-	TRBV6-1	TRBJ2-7	CASSTQRTVYEQYF	TGTGCCAGCAGTACCCAAAGGACAGTCTACGAGCAGTACTTC